This T cell receptor beta chain was sequenced during a study of identical twins. V was pared by 6 bases and J by 6 bases, with 7 bases of the junction left unmatched. This CDR3 has 15 amino acids. The germline V gene has CDR1 ENHRY and CDR2 SYGVKD. TCRdb fed the 5' RACE reads into MiXCR, producing one record per CDR3 protein. The table includes hundreds of thousands of distinct CDR3 sequences, less than 25% detected once. The same specimen was also included in a second study, on T cells expressing NK-cell markers.

The J gene is TRBJ2-2, the V gene TRBV10-3, with 10 bases identical to TRBD2. The material sequenced was PBMCs. The sequence was collected from a young woman in good health. The CDR3 nucleotides read TGTGCCATCAGCAGCGAGCGGGAGGGCCCCGGGGAGCTGTTTTTT. Amino acid sequence: CAISSEREGPGELFF.